The clone carrying this T cell receptor (beta chain) was seen a handful of times. Its antigen is still unknown. CDR1 is DFQATT and CDR2 is SNEGSKA in the germline V gene (reference sequence). Germline trimming cut 0 bases from V and 3 bases from J; bases unmatched to any gene: 6. The CDR3 length is 15 residues. For TCR beta, libraries came from quantitative 5'-RACE with molecular barcodes. MiXCR, applied by TCRdb to the 5' RACE reads, yields one record per CDR3 protein. This sample has around 120,000 distinct CDR3 sequences, with roughly an eighth found just once. The data belong to a study of CD8 T cells in ankylosing spondylitis. Overall study findings and caveats: Within ankylosing spondylitis blood, a TCR beta motif made up of under 10 highly homologous variants appeared to be characteristic. Disease-linked clones were found to be CD8+ and relatively rare in peripheral blood. Earlier reports found some motif variants in synovial fluid and blood in reactive arthritis.

Sequenced: blood, either unsorted or a sorted T cell fraction (not recorded which). The chain recombines TRBV20-1 with TRBJ2-7; TRBD1 matches 9 bases. The source of this sequence is a female donor with ankylosing spondylitis or in good health (not recorded which). CDR3 loop: CSARDLATGGYEQYF. The CDR3 bases are TGCAGTGCTAGAGATCTCGCGACAGGGGGCTACGAGCAGTACTTC.